This is a list of T cell receptor beta chains from one sample in a study of blood T cell repertoires in COVID-19. Using immunoSEQ multiplex PCR, the repertoire was profiled, and TCRdb retains in-frame clones only, with some absent. The table has more than 45,000 clones, roughly 87% seen once. Sequencing used peripheral blood. The receptors originated from a human donor with active COVID-19. The donor label of this sample is uncertain. Both conserved end residues are part of each CDR3. The D gene is left open where the match is weak. Expanded clones get a size class; other rows say once, few or many, or leave the size out.

NA	TRBV28	NA	CASTSGAGTDTQYF
TRBD1	TRBV7-3	NA	CASSPTGTANTEAFF
TRBD1	TRBV27	NA	CASSLSGTGNYEQYF
NA	TRBV6-1	NA	CASSDKTENYGYTF
NA	TRBV6-1	NA	CASSEWGQTQYF
NA	TRBV24-1	NA	CATRAGATYGYTF
TRBD1	TRBV6-6	NA	CASSGGQGAHRDTQYF
NA	TRBV11-2	NA	CASSLDQLLTDTQYF
NA	TRBV3-1/TRBV3-2	NA	CASSQELPMNTEAFF
NA	TRBV19	NA	CASARGNEKLFF
NA	TRBV15	NA	CATRGRVGNSPLHF
NA	TRBV29-1	NA	CSVEDRRGEQFF
TRBD2	TRBV6-2/TRBV6-3	NA	CASSSILAAQETQYF
NA	TRBV7-3	NA	CASSQLGATEAFF
NA	TRBV6-4	NA	CASSQGTEAFF
NA	TRBV5-6	NA	CASSADEGYEQYF
NA	TRBV6-5	once	CASRGGISNQPQHF
NA	TRBV6-5	NA	CASSYADRPSGNTIYF
NA	TRBV7-2	NA	CASGGAAYNEQFF
NA	TRBV5-1	once	CASSRSRGSTEAFF
TRBD1	TRBV6-5	NA	CASSYLQGRQETQYF
NA	TRBV7-9	NA	CASSPTSQVLGSPLHF
NA	TRBV4-2	NA	CASSQDREQDTQYF
NA	TRBV4-1	few	CASSLSQGWGTGKGTEAFF
TRBD1	TRBV19	once	CASSLGQVILNNEQFF
TRBD1	TRBV2	NA	CASSGDRGQETQYF
NA	TRBV6-6	once	CAGTSRANTGELFF
NA	TRBV5-5	NA	CASSLQGSPEAFF
NA	TRBV6-1	NA	CASSEVIYGYTF
NA	TRBV6-6	once	CAHGAGGSEKLFF
TRBD2	TRBV10-3	NA	CAISDSTGLAGGLDTQYF
NA	TRBV19	NA	CASSMPATDTQYF
NA	TRBV9	NA	CASSVRTGREETQYF
NA	TRBV28	once	CASLTGQSYEQYF
TRBD2	TRBV12-5	NA	CASGWGGASGGATDTQYF
TRBD2	TRBV4-3	NA	CASSQIAGGPNTGELFF
TRBD1	TRBV18	NA	CASSPRTGEYGYTF
NA	TRBV29-1	NA	CSVAGPSNQPQHF
TRBD1	TRBV7-2	NA	CASTPDRAGNTIYF
NA	TRBV9	NA	CASSVDSSTDTQYF
NA	TRBV6-5	NA	CASTYDGGQFRGYTF
NA	TRBV5-8	NA	CASSMVLRRGNTEAFF
NA	TRBV5-6	medium-sized	CASSLLSNEQYF
TRBD1	TRBV11-2	NA	CASTITGGSTGELFF
TRBD1	TRBV12-3/TRBV12-4	NA	CASSPTGIYGYTF
TRBD2	TRBV6-4	NA	CASSEIAGRTDTQYF
NA	TRBV6-2/TRBV6-3	once	CASSYSAGYAEQYF
NA	TRBV5-1	few	CASSLDSSTGELFF
TRBD1	TRBV7-9	NA	CASSSQTGSGNTIYF
TRBD2	TRBV9	NA	CASSVRGGETQYF
TRBD1	TRBV19	NA	CASSPRQGLTQPQHF
NA	TRBV7-9	few	CASSSTVNYGYTF
TRBD1	TRBV9	NA	CASSEGQGEAWSQYF
NA	TRBV15	NA	CATSSPGENTEAFF
NA	TRBV14	NA	CASSQVAAQTAAFF
TRBD2	TRBV9	NA	CASSVELAGDNEQFF
TRBD1	TRBV18	NA	CASSRQQGLNTEAFF
TRBD1	TRBV6-5	NA	CASSPSRQGPGELFF
TRBD1	TRBV3-1/TRBV3-2	NA	CASSQPGQGGTDTQYF
NA	TRBV20-1	NA	CSATSEKLFF